The following is a TCR beta chain sequence with its context. The antigen is not known. Trimming cost V 0 bases and J 4 bases; bases outside gene matches: 7. Per the germline V gene, CDR1 is SGHAT and CDR2 is FQNNGV. This CDR3 spans 17 amino acids. The data derive from a study of T cells in Graves' hyperthyroidism and ophthalmopathy. Broader study findings: Peripheral blood also featured most of the thyroid clonotypes expanded above 0.001. Ophthalmopathy and stable hyperthyroidism were told apart by a 13 V-J model. The model forecast ophthalmopathy, anticipating it by a median around 6.5 months before onset.

RNA transcripts served as the template for amplifying TCR beta CDR3 regions. With the HTBI primer set, the TCR CDR3 went through a first round of RT-PCR. TCRdb ran MiXCR on the multiplex PCR reads and lists one entry per CDR3 protein. The sample has 350,000 or so distinct CDR3 sequences; roughly 15% are singletons. The study left out patients who had uncontrolled infection, other autoimmune disease, pregnancy or lactation. This chain links TRBV11-2 with TRBJ2-1; TRBD2 matches 9 bases. Source material: blood. The TCR originated in a woman aged 25 to 45 with Graves' hyperthyroidism that later progressed to Graves' ophthalmopathy. Here the CDR3 DNA reads TGTGCCAGCAGCTTAGACGCGCTAGCGGGGCCATACAATGAGCAGTTCTTC. Translation gives CASSLDALAGPYNEQFF.